The TCR beta chain under discussion was sequenced for a study of T cells in Graves' hyperthyroidism and ophthalmopathy. Notes on the study in general: Ophthalmopathy, which appeared later, was predicted by the model a median 6.5 months before onset. Ophthalmopathy and stable hyperthyroidism were separated by a 13 V-J model.

CDR3 length: 14 amino acids. CDR1 and CDR2 (germline): SNHLY, FYNNEI. With 3 bases clipped from V and 5 bases from J, the junction kept 6 bases outside the gene matches. Researchers took RNA transcripts and amplified the TCR beta CDR3 regions from them. Researchers ran a first-round RT-PCR on the TCR CDR3 using the HTBI primer set. TCRdb fed the multiplex PCR reads into MiXCR, producing one record per CDR3 protein. Of a few hundred thousand distinct CDR3 sequences listed, more than 45% are singletons. Graves' hyperthyroidism was deemed stable given no ophthalmopathy progression within 18 months. Patients showing uncontrolled infection, other autoimmune disease, pregnancy or lactation were ineligible. This clonotype was found many times. What it recognizes is unknown.

The V call is TRBV2, the J call TRBJ2-7, with 8 bases fitting TRBD2. The material sequenced was peripheral blood or thyroid tissue (not recorded which). The clonotype comes from a woman aged 18-35 years with Graves' hyperthyroidism. CDR3 loop: CASSEIAGINEQYF. In DNA form, the CDR3 reads TGTGCCAGCAGTGAGATAGCGGGAATCAACGAGCAGTACTTC.